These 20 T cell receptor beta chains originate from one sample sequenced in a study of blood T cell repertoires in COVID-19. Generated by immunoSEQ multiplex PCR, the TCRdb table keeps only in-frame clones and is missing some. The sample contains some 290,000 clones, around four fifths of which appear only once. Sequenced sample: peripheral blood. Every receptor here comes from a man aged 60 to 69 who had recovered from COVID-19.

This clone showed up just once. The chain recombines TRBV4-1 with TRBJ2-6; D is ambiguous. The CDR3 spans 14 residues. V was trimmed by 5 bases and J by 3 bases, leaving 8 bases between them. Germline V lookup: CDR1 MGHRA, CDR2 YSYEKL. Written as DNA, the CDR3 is TGCGCCAGCAGCTCCCGGGTTGGGGCCAACGTCCTGACTTTC. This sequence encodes CASSSRVGANVLTF.

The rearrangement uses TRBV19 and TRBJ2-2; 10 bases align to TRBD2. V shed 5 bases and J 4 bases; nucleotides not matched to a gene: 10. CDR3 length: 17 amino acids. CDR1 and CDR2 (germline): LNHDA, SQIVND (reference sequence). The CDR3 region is CASSLGTSGAGTGELFF. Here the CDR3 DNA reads TGTGCCAGTAGTCTTGGTACTAGCGGGGCTGGCACCGGGGAGCTGTTTTTT.

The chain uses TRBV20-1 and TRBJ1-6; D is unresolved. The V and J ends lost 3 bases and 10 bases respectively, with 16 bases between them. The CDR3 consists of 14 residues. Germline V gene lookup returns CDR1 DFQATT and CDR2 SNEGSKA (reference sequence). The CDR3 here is CSASFDAGPSPLHF. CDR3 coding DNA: TGCAGTGCTAGTTTTGATGCAGGTCCCTCACCCCTCCACTTT.

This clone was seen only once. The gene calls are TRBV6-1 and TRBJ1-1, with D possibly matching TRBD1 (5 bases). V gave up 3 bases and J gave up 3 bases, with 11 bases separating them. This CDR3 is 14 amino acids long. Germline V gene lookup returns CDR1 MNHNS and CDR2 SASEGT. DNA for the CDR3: TGTGCCAGCAGTGACAGGGATGGGTACACTGAAGCTTTCTTT. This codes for CASSDRDGYTEAFF.

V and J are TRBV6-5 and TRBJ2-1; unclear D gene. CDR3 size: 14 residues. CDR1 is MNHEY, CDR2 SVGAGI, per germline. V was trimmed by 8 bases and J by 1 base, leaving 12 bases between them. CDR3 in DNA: TGTGCCAGCTCAAAAACCGGGTCCTACAATGAGCAGTTCTTC. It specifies CASSKTGSYNEQFF.

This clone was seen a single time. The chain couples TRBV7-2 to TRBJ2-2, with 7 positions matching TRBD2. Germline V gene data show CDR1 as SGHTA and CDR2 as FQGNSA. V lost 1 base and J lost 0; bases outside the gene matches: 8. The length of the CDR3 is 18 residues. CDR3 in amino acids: CASSLDPAGVPNTGELFF. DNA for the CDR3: TGTGCCAGCAGCTTAGACCCTGCGGGGGTCCCGAACACCGGGGAGCTGTTTTTT.

The CDR3: CASSLEGGLGYTF. CDR3 bases: TGCGCCAGCAGCTTGGAAGGGGGTCTTGGCTACACCTTC. J is TRBJ1-2 and V is TRBV5-1; TRBD1 might be the D (6 bases). Per germline, CDR1 SGHRS and CDR2 YFSETQ. The V end was cut by 0 bases, the J end by 7 bases, with 10 bases between. The CDR3 has 13 amino acids.

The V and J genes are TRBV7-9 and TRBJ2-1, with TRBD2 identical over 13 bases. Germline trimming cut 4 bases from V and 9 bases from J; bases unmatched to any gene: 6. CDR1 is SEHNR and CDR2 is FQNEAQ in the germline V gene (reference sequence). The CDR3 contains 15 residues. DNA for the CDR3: TGTGCCAGCAGCTCACGGACTAGCGGGAGACCTGAGCAGTTCTTC. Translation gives CASSSRTSGRPEQFF. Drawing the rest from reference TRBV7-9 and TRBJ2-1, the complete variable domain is DTGVSQNPRHKITKRGQNVTFRCDPISEHNRLYWYRQTLGQGPEFLTYFQNEAQLEKSRLLSDRFSAERPKGSFSTLEIQRTEQGDSAMYLCASSSRTSGRPEQFFGPGTRLTVL.

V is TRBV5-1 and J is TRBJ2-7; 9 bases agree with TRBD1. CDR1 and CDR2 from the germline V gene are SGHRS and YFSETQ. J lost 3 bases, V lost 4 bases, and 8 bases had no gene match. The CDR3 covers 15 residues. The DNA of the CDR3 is TGCGCCAGCAGCACAAGTACAGGGGGCCTCTACGAGCAGTACTTC. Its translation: CASSTSTGGLYEQYF.

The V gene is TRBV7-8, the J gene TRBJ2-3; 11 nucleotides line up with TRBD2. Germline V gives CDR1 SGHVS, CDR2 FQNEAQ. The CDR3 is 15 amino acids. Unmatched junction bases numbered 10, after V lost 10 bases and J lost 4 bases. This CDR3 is CATESSGGYPDTQYF. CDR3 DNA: TGTGCCACCGAATCTAGCGGGGGGTACCCAGATACGCAGTATTTT.

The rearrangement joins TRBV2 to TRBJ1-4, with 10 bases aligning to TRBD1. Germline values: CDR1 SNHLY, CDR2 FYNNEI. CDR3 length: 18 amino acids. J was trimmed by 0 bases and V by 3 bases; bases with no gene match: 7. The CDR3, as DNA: TGTGCCAGCAGTGAGCGTTGGGGACAGGGGCCAACTAATGAAAAACTGTTTTTT. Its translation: CASSERWGQGPTNEKLFF.

CDR3 loop: CASRPGTPNPYEQYF. As DNA, the CDR3 is TGTGCCAGCAGACCCGGGACACCAAACCCCTACGAGCAGTACTTC. The chain couples TRBV6-5 to TRBJ2-7; D possibly corresponds to TRBD1 (6 bases). The CDR3 is made up of 15 amino acids. The germline V gene has CDR1 MNHEY and CDR2 SVGAGI. Between the trimmed V and J ends, which lost 6 bases and 2 bases, there was a span of 17 bases.

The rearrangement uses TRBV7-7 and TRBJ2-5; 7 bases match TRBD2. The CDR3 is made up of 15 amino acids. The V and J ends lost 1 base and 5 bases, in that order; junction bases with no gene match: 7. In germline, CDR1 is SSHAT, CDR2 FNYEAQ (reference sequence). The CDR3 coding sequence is TGTGCCAGCAGCTTAGGTGCGGGAGTAGTTGAGACCCAGTACTTC. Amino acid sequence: CASSLGAGVVETQYF. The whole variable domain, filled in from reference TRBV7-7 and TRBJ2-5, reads GAGVSQSPRYKVTKRGQDVTLRCDPISSHATLYWYQQALGQGPEFLTYFNYEAQPDKSGLPSDRFSAERPEGSISTLTIQRTEQRDSAMYRCASSLGAGVVETQYFGPGTRLLVL.

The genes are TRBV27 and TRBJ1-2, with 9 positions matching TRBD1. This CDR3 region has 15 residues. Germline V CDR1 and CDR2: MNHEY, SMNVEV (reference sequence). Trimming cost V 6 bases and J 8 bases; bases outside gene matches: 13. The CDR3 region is CASRPGQGQRGGYTF. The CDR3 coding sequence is TGTGCCAGCAGACCGGGACAGGGACAACGAGGGGGCTACACCTTC.

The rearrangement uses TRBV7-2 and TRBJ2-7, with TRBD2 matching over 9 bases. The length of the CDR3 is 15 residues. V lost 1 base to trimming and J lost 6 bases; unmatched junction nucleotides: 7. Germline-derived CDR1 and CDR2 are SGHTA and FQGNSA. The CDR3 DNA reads TGTGCCAGCAGCTTAGATGGACTAGCGTTCCGCGAGCAGTACTTC. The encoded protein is CASSLDGLAFREQYF. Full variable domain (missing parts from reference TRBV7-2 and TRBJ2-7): GAGVSQSPSNKVTEKGKDVELRCDPISGHTALYWYRQSLGQGLEFLIYFQGNSAPDKSGLPSDRFSAERTGGSVSTLTIQRTQQEDSAVYLCASSLDGLAFREQYFGPGTRLTVT.

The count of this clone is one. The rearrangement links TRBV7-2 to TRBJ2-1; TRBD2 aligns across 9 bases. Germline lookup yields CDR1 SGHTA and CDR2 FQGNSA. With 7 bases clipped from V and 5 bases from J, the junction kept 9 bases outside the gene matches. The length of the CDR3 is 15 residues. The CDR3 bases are TGTGCCAGCACCAGGAGGGCTAGCGGGAACAATGAGCAGTTCTTC. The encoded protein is CASTRRASGNNEQFF.

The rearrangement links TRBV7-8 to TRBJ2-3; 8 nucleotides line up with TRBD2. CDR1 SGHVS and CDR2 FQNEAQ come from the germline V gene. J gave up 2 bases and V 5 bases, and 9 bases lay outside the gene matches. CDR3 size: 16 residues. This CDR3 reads CASSKYTGLVTDTQYF. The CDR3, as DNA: TGTGCCAGCAGCAAATACACGGGACTAGTCACAGATACGCAGTATTTT.

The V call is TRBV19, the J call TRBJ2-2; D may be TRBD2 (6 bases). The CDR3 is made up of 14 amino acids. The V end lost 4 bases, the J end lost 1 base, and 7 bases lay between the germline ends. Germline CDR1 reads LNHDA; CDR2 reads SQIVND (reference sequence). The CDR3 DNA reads TGTGCCAGTAGTAGGGACTGGAACACCGGGGAGCTGTTTTTT. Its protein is CASSRDWNTGELFF.

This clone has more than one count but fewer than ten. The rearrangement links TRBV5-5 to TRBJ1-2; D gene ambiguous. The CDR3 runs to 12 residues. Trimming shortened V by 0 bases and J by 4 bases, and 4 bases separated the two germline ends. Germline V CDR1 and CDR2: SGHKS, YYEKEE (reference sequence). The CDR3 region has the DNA TGTGCCAGCAGCTTGGACAGCTATGGCTACACCTTC. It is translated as CASSLDSYGYTF. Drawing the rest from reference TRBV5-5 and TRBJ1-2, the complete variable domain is DAGVTQSPTHLIKTRGQQVTLRCSPISGHKSVSWYQQVLGQGPQFIFQYYEKEERGRGNFPDRFSARQFPNYSSELNVNALLLGDSALYLCASSLDSYGYTFGSGTRLTVV.

The CDR3 is CASSVRTSGRTDTQYF. CDR3 sequence (DNA): TGTGCCAGCAGCGTAAGGACTAGCGGGAGGACAGATACGCAGTATTTT. V and J are TRBV9 and TRBJ2-3, with 14 bases fitting TRBD2. V was clipped by 1 base and J by 3 bases; unmatched bases: 1. CDR3 length: 16 residues. Germline V lookup: CDR1 SGDLS, CDR2 YYNGEE.